This T cell receptor beta chain was sequenced for a study of shared clonotypes between healthy human individuals. Across the study: Donors were a couple of women and a few men aged 18 to 49. Study-level points and caveats: Across subsets, estimated richness was generally greater for naive than for memory populations.

Once extracted for a subset, genomic DNA was divided evenly among several immunoSEQ plates. The sorted-subset replicate PCRs were given 200 ng DNA, which is approximately 30,000 T cell genomes. The method was immunoSEQ multiplex PCR; TCRdb's version includes in-frame clones alone and lacks a portion of them. The table shows about 2,500,000 clones, with 85% to 95% occurring only once. V shed 5 bases and J shed 5 bases, with 15 bases lying between them. Germline CDR1 and CDR2: SGHVS and FNYEAQ. The CDR3 sequence is 14 residues long. This clone was recorded only once. Antigen unknown. The V gene is TRBV7-6, the J gene TRBJ2-5; the D gene could be TRBD1 or TRBD2 (5 bases each). Sequencing input: naive CD4+ T cells sorted from blood. The subset denotes: CD45RA+ positively selected. This receptor was identified in a man aged 18 to 29 in good health. The CDR3 sequence: CASSPGAASETQYF. The DNA for the CDR3 is TGTGCCAGCAGCCCCGGGGCCGCATCGGAGACCCAGTACTTC.